This T cell receptor beta chain was found in a study of T cells after yellow fever vaccination. Study context: Low-cell-number fractions were prepared with SMART-Seq v4 Ultra Low Input. Study conclusions and caveats: Boosting was followed by the reappearance of most primary-vaccination clones (96% CD4, about 88% CD8). Any FACS-sorted repertoire could hold abundant clonotypes that contaminate it from the bulk population.

Generation of TCR cDNA used 5'RACE template switching (which added a universal primer site and UMIs). One entry per CDR3 protein results from TCRdb running MiXCR on the 5' RACE reads. The profile shows 500,000 to 650,000 distinct CDR3 sequences, around an eighth of them singletons. The CDR3 sequence is 14 residues long. The J segment lost 6 bases and the V segment lost 6 bases, leaving 8 bases of the junction unmatched. The germline V gene has CDR1 MNHNS and CDR2 SASEGT. This clonotype came up many times. Its antigen is unknown. The chain uses TRBV6-1 and TRBJ2-1, with 7 positions matching TRBD1. The sample consisted of PBMCs, taken on the day of the yellow fever booster vaccination. This clonotype originated in a man aged 25-40 years who received the YFV17D yellow fever vaccine. The CDR3 nucleotides read TGTGCCAGCAGATCCCTGACAGGGACCAATGAGCAGTTCTTC. Its translation: CASRSLTGTNEQFF.